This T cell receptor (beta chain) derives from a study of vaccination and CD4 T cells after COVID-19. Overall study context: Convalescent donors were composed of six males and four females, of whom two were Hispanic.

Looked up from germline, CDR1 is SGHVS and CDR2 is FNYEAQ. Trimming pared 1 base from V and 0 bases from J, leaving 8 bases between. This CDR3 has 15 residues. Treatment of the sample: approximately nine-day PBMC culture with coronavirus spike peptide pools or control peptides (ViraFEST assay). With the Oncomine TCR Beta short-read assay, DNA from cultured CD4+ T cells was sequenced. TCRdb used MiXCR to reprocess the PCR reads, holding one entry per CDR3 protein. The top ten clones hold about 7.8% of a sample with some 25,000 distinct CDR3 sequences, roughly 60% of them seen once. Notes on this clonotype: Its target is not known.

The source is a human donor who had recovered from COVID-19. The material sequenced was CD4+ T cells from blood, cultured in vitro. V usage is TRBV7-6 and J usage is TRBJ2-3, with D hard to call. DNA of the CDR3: TGTGCCAGCAGCTTAGGTTCCCTCAGCACAGATACGCAGTATTTT. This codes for CASSLGSLSTDTQYF.